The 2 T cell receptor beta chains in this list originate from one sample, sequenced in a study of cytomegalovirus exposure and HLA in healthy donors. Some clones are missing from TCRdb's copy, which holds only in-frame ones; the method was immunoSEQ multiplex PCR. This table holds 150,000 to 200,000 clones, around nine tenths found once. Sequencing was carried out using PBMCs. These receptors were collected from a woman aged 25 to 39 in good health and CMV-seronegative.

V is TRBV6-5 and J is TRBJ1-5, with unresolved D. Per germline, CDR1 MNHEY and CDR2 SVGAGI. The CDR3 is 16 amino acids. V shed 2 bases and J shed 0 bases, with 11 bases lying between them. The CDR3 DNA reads TGTGCCAGCAGTTACGACGGGTTTGATAGCAATCAGCCCCAGCATTTT. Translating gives CASSYDGFDSNQPQHF.

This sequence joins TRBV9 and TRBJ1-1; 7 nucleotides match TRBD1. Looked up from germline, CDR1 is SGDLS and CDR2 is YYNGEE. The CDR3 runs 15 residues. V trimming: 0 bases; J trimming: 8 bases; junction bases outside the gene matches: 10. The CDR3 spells CASSVGGTARSEAFF. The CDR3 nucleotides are TGTGCCAGCAGCGTAGGAGGGACAGCTCGTAGCGAAGCTTTCTTT.